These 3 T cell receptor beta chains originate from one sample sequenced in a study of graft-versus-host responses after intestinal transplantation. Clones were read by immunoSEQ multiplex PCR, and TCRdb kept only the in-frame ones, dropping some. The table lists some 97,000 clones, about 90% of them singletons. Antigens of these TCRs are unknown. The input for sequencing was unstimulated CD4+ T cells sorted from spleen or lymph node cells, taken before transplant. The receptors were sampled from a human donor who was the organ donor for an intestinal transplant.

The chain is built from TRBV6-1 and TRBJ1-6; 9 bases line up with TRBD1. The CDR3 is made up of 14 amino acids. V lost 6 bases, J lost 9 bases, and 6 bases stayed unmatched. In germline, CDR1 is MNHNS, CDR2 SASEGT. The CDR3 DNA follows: TGTGCCAGCAGCAGGACAGGGGAACGTTCACCCCTCCACTTT. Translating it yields CASSRTGERSPLHF.

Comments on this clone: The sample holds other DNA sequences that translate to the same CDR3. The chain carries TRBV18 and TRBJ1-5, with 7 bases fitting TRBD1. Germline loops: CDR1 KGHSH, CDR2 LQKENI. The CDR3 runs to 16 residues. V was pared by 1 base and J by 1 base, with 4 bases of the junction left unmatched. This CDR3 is CASSPQGGGSNQPQHF. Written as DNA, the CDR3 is TGTGCCAGCTCACCACAAGGGGGCGGGAGCAATCAGCCCCAGCATTTT.

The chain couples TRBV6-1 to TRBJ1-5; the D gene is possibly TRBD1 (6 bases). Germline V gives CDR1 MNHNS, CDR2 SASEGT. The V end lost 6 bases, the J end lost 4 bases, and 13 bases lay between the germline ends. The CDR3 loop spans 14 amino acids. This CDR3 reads CASRQGIPNQPQHF. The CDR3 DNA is TGTGCCAGCAGACAGGGAATCCCGAATCAGCCCCAGCATTTT.